The clone carrying this TCR beta chain turned up a few times. The antigen is undetermined. This entry belongs to a study of graft-versus-host responses after intestinal transplantation. Study results and caveats: Circulating GvH clone levels at their peak were associated with HvG declines (early post-transplant).

Some clones are missing from TCRdb's copy, which holds only in-frame ones; the method was immunoSEQ multiplex PCR. The sample contains 98,000 or so clones, less than 90% of which appear only once. This TCR derives from a human donor who received an intestinal transplant. The sequencing here drew on unstimulated CD4+ T cells sorted from spleen or lymph node cells, taken before intestinal transplant.

In DNA, the CDR3 is TGTGCCAGCAGTCTTAGGAACGAGCAGTACTTC. It is translated as CASSLRNEQYF. The chain couples TRBV2 to TRBJ2-7; D uncertain. The V gene's germline CDR1 is SNHLY and CDR2 FYNNEI. V was pared by 5 bases and J by 5 bases, with 7 bases between. The CDR3 consists of 11 residues.